Presented here are 2 T cell receptor beta chains from one specimen sequenced in a study of CD8+ T cells in alopecia areata. As the sequencing template, cDNA was produced by extracting RNA and reverse transcribing it. Generated by immunoSEQ multiplex PCR, the TCRdb table keeps only in-frame clones and is missing some. The sample contains fewer than 150,000 clones, roughly two fifths of which appear only once. Sequencing was carried out using CD4+ T cells sorted from blood. All receptors come from a human donor with alopecia areata.

This clone was recorded a few times. In nucleotides, the CDR3 is TGCAGCGCCCTTGTCGGACAGCTCTACGAGCAGTACTTC. It specifies CSALVGQLYEQYF. The rearrangement joins TRBV29-1 to TRBJ2-7, with D tentatively TRBD1 (6 bases). V shed 7 bases and J shed 3 bases, with 16 bases lying between them. The CDR3 is 13 residues long. CDR1 SQVTM and CDR2 ANQGSEA come from the germline V gene.

The genes are TRBV29-1 and TRBJ2-1, with a possible D match to TRBD1 (6 bases). Looked up from germline, CDR1 is SQVTM and CDR2 is ANQGSEA. Trimming took off 0 bases at V and 0 bases at J, with 9 bases between the two ends. The CDR3 is 15 residues long. The CDR3 loop is CSVEDGRGSYNEQFF. The CDR3, as DNA: TGCAGCGTTGAAGATGGCAGGGGCTCCTACAATGAGCAGTTCTTC.